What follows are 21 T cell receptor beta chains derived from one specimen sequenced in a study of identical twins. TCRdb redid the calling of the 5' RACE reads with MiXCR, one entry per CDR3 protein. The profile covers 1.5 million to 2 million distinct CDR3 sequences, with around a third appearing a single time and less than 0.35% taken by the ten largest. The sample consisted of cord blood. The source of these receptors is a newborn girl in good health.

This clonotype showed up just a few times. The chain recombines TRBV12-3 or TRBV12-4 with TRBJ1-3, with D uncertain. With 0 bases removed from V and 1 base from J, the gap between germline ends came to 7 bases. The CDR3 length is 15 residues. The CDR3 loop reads CASSLALGSGNTIYF. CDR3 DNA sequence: TGTGCCAGCAGTTTAGCCCTCGGTTCTGGAAACACCATATATTTT.

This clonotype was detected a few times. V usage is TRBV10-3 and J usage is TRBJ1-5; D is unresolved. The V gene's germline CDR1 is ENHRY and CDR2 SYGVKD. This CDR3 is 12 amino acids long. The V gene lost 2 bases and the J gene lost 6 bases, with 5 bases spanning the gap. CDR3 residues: CAISEGIQPQHF. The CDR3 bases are TGTGCCATCAGTGAGGGAATTCAGCCCCAGCATTTT.

CDR3 in amino acids: CATSLLGRPANQPQHF. For the CDR3, the DNA is TGTGCCACCAGTTTATTAGGTCGGCCAGCGAATCAGCCCCAGCATTTT. The V gene is TRBV24-1, the J gene TRBJ1-5; no definite D call. The CDR3 contains 16 residues. Trimming removed 6 bases at V and 4 bases at J, with 18 bases between. Germline CDR1 KGHDR, CDR2 SFDVKD.

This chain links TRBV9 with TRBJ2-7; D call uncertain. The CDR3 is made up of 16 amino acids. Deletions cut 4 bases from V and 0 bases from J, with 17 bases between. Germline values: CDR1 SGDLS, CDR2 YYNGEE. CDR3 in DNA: TGTGCCAGCAGCTCCCATCACACAGTGAGCTCCTACGAGCAGTACTTC. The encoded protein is CASSSHHTVSSYEQYF.

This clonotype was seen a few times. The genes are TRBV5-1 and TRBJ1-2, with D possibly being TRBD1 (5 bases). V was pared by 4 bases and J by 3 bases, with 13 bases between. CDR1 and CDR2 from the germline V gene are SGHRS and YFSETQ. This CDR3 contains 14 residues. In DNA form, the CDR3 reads TGCGCCAGCAGCCTTACGTCAGGGCACTATGGCTACACCTTC. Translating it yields CASSLTSGHYGYTF.

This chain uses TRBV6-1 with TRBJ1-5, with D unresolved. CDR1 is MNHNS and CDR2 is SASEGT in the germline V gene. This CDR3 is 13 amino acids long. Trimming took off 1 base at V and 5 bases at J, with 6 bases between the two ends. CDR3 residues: CASSEGLDQPQHF. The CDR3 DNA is TGTGCCAGCAGTGAAGGTCTGGATCAGCCCCAGCATTTT.

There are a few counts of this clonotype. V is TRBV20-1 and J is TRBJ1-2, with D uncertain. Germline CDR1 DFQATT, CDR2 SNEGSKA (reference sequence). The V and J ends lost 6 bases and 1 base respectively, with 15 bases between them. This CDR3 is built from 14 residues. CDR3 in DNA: TGCAGTGCCACGATCGCCACCTTTAACTATGGCTACACCTTC. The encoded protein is CSATIATFNYGYTF.

CDR3 DNA sequence: TGCAGCGTTGAGGTTGGGGATTACGAGCAGTACTTC. Translated, it gives CSVEVGDYEQYF. The V and J genes are TRBV29-1 and TRBJ2-7, with D unresolved. This CDR3 is 12 amino acids long. The germline gives CDR1 SQVTM, CDR2 ANQGSEA. With 3 bases removed from V and 4 bases from J, the gap between germline ends came to 10 bases.

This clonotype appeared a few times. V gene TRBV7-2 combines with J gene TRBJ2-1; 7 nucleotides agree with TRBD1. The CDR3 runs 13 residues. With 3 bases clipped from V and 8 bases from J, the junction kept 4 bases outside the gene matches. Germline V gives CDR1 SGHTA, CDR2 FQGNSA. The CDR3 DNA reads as TGTGCCAGCAGCTTGGGAACAGGGGATGAGCAGTTCTTC. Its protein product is CASSLGTGDEQFF.

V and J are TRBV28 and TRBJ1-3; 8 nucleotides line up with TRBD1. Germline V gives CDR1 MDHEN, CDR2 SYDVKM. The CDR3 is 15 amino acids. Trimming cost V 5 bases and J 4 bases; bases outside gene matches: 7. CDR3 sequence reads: CASSPGGSKGNTIYF. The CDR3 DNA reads TGTGCCAGCAGTCCAGGGGGCAGTAAAGGAAACACCATATATTTT.

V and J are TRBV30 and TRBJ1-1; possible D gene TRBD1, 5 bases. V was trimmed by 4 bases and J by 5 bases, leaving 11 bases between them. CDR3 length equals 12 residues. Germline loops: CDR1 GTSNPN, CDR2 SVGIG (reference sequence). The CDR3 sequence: CAWTREWTEAFF. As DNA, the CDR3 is TGTGCCTGGACCAGGGAGTGGACTGAAGCTTTCTTT.

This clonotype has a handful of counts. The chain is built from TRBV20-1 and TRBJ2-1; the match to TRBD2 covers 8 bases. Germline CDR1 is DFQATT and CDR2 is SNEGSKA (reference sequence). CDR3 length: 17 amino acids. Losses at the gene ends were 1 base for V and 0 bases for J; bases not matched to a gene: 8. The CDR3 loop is CSARGLAGRFSYNEQFF. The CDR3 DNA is TGCAGTGCTAGAGGGTTAGCGGGAAGGTTCTCCTACAATGAGCAGTTCTTC.

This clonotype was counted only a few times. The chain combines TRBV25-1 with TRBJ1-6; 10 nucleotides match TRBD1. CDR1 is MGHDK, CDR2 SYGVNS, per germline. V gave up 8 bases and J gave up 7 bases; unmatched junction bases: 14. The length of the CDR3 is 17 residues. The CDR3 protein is CASGGTGVIDRNSPLHF. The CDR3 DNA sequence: TGTGCCAGCGGCGGGACAGGGGTCATAGATCGGAATTCACCCCTCCACTTT.

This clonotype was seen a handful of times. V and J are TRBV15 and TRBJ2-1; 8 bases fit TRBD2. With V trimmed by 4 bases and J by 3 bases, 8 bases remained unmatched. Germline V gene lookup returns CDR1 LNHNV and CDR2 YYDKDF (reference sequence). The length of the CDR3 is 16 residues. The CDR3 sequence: CATSTILADIYNEQFF. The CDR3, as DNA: TGTGCCACCAGCACGATACTAGCGGATATCTACAATGAGCAGTTCTTC.

The CDR3 DNA reads as TGCAGTGCTGCCTCAGATCAGCCCCAGCATTTT. As protein: CSAASDQPQHF. The V call is TRBV20-1, the J call TRBJ1-5; D not resolved. CDR1 and CDR2 from the germline V gene are DFQATT and SNEGSKA (reference sequence). CDR3 size: 11 residues. V gave up 5 bases and J gave up 5 bases, with 7 bases separating them.

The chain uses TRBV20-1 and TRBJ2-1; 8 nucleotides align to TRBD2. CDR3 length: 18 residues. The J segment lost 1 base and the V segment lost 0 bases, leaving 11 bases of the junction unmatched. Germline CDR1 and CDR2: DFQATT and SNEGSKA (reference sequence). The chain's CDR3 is CSARELGAGGRSYNEQFF. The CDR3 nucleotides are TGCAGTGCTAGAGAATTGGGGGCGGGAGGTAGGTCCTACAATGAGCAGTTCTTC.

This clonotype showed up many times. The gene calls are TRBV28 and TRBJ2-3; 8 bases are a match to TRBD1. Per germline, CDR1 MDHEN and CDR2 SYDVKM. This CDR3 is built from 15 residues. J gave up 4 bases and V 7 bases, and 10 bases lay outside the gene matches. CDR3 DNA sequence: TGTGCCAGCACATTGCGACAGGGGAGATCAGATACGCAGTATTTT. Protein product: CASTLRQGRSDTQYF.

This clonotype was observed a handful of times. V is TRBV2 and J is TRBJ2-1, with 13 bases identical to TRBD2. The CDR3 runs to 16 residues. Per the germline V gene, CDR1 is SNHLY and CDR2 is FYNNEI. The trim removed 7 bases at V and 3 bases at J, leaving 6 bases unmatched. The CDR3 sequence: CASTGLAGDFYNEQFF. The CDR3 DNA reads TGTGCCAGCACAGGACTAGCGGGGGACTTCTACAATGAGCAGTTCTTC.

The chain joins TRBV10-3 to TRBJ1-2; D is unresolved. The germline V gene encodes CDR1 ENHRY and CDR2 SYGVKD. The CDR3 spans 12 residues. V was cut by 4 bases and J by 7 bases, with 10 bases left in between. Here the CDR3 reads CAISARVPGYTF. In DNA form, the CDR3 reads TGTGCCATCAGTGCAAGGGTACCTGGCTACACCTTC.

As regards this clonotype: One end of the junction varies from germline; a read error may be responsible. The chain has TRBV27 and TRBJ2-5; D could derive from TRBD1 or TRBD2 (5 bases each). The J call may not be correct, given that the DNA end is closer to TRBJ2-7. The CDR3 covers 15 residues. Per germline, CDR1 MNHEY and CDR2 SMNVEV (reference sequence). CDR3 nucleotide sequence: TGTGCCGGCAGTCCAGGGACCAATCCCATCTACGAGCAGTACTTC. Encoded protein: CAGSPGTNPIYEQYF.

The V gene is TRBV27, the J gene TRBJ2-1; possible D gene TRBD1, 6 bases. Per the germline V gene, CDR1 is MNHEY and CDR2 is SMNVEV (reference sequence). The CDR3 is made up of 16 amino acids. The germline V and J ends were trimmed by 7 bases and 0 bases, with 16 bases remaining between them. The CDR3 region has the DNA TGTGCCAGCACCTCGTTAGTACAGGGCTCCTACAATGAGCAGTTCTTC. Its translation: CASTSLVQGSYNEQFF.